This T cell receptor beta chain came from a study of blood T cell repertoires in COVID-19. At the level of the study: Samples representing acute and convalescent COVID-19 were sourced from the United States, Italy and Spain. T cells, B-cell-depleted T cells, or PBMCs supplied cDNA or gDNA.

Method: immunoSEQ multiplex PCR; TCRdb's copy keeps in-frame clones and lacks some. The sample has about 250,000 clones, roughly 87% seen once. Trimming took 5 bases from V and 6 from J; bases not matched to a gene: 12. Germline lookup yields CDR1 GTSNPN and CDR2 SVGIG (reference sequence). CDR3 length: 16 residues. The sample was peripheral blood. V is TRBV30 and J is TRBJ2-2, with 10 bases matching TRBD2. This receptor was taken from a woman between 25 and 40 years old with acute or convalescent COVID-19. DNA for the CDR3: TGTGCCTGGTCAGGGCCCCTAGCGGGAGTTTCCGGGGAGCTGTTTTTT. Protein: CAWSGPLAGVSGELFF.